This TCR beta chain was observed in a study of blood T cell repertoires in COVID-19. Across the study: Italy, Spain and the United States were the sources of the convalescent and acute COVID-19 samples. The cDNA or gDNA used as material had been derived from T cells, B-cell-depleted T cells, or PBMCs.

It was during active infection that Seattle patients were enrolled and then longitudinally followed. Original handling: Nucleated cell counts were estimated from reference gene primer amplification. Produced via immunoSEQ multiplex PCR; TCRdb's table is partial and in-frame only. Clonal size and the V and J genes are those of that table, whereas D and trimming came from the DNA. The sample holds 150,000 to 200,000 clones; about nine tenths are singletons and the top ten take approximately 10%. Germline CDR1 is MDHEN and CDR2 is SYDVKM. The CDR3 is 15 residues long. After removal of 10 bases from V and 1 base from J, the junction contained 7 bases not matched to a gene.

The origin of this receptor is an older woman with COVID-19, enrolled during active disease. The chain joins TRBV28 to TRBJ2-2, with 9 positions matching TRBD1. The sample was peripheral blood. CDR3 nucleotide sequence: TGTGCCACCCTACAGGGGGCATTGAACACCGGGGAGCTGTTTTTT. Translating it yields CATLQGALNTGELFF. Complete variable domain (other parts from reference TRBV28 and TRBJ2-2): DVKVTQSSRYLVKRTGEKVFLECVQDMDHENMFWYRQDPGLGLRLIYFSYDVKMKEKGDIPEGYSVSREKKERFSLILESASTNQTSMYLCATLQGALNTGELFFGEGSRLTVL.